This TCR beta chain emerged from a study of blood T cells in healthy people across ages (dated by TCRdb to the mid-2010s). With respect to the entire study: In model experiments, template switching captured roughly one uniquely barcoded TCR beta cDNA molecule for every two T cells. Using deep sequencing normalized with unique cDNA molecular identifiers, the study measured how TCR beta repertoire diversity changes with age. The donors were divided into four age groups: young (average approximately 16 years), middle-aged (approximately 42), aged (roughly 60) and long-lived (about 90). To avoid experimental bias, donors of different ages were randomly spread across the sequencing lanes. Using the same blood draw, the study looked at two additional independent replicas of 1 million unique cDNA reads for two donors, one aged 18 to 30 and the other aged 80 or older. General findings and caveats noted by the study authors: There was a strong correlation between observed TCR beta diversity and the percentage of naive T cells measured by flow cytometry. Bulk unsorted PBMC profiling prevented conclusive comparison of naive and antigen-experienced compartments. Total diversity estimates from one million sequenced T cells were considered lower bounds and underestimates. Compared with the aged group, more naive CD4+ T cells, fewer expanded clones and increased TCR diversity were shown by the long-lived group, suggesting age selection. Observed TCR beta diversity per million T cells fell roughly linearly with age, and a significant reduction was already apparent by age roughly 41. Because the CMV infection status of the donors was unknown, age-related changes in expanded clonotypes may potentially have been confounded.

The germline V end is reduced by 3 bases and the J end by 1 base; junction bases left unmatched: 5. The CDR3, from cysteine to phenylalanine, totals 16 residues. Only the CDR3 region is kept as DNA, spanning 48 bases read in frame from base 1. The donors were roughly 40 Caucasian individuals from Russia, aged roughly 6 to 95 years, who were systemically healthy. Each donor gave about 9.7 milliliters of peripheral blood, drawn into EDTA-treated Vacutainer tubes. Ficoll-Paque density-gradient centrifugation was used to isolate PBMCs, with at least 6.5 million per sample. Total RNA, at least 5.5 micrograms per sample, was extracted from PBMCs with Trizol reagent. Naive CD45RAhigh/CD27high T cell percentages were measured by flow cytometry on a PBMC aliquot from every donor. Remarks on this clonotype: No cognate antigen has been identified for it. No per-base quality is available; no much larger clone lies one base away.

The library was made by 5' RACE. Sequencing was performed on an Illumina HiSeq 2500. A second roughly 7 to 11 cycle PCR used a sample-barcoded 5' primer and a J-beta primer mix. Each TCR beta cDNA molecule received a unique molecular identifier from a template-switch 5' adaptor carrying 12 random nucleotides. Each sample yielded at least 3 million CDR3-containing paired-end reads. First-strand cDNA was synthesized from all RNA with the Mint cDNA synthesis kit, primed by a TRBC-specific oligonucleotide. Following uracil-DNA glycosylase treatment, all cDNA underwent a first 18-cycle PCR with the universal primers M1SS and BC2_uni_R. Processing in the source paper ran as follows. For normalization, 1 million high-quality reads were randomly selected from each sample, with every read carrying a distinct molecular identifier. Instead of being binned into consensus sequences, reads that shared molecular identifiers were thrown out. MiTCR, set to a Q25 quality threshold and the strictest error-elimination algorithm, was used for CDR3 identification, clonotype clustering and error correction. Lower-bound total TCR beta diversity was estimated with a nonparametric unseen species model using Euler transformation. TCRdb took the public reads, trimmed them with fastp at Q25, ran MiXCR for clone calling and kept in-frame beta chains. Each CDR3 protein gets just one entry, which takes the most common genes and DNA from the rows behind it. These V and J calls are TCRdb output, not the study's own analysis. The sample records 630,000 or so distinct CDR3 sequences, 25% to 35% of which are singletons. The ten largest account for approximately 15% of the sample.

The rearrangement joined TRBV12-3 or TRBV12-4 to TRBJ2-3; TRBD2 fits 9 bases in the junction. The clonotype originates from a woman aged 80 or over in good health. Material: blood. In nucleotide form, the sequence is TGTGCCAGCAGTTTTCATGGCGGGGGGGGCACAGATACGCAGTATTTT. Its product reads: CASSFHGGGGTDTQYF.